The rows below give T cell receptor beta chains drawn from one sample of a study of blood T cell repertoires in COVID-19. Libraries were prepared by immunoSEQ multiplex PCR; TCRdb keeps only in-frame clonotypes and omits some of them. The data show over 300,000 clones, about 90% seen once. The sequencing sample was made of peripheral blood. The receptor source for this set is a man aged 40-49 years with acute or convalescent COVID-19. The CDR3 runs from the conserved cysteine through the conserved F or W. D genes are given only for firm matches. For some rows the clone size is stated as once, few or many, or as a class when expanded; others skip it.

. . TRBJ1-5 TRBV27 CASSLYGGFNQPQHF TGTGCCAGCAGTTTATACGGCGGTTTCAATCAGCCCCAGCATTTT
. . TRBJ1-6 TRBV5-4 CASSLEGPDHSPLHF TGTGCCAGCAGCTTGGAGGGGCCAGATCATTCACCCCTCCACTTT
few TRBD2 TRBJ2-7 TRBV11-2 CASSRTSGGGPNEQYF TGTGCCAGCAGCAGAACAAGCGGGGGAGGTCCAAACGAGCAGTACTTC
once . TRBJ1-1 TRBV6-2/TRBV6-3 CASSWTAMNTEAFF TGTGCCAGCAGTTGGACAGCGATGAACACTGAAGCTTTCTTT
once . TRBJ2-7 TRBV27 CASAWGKTYEQYF TGTGCCAGCGCCTGGGGCAAAACCTACGAGCAGTACTTC
. . TRBJ1-2 TRBV4-1 CASSQHYIRNPTGNYGYTF TGCGCCAGCAGCCAACACTACATACGAAACCCCACAGGGAACTATGGCTACACCTTC
. . TRBJ1-1 TRBV5-1 CASSFSNRGTEAFF TGCGCCAGCAGCTTTTCTAACCGGGGCACTGAAGCTTTCTTT
. TRBD1 TRBJ2-1 TRBV4-1 CASSQVGTGVYEQFF TGCGCCAGCAGCCAAGTGGGGACAGGGGTCTATGAGCAGTTCTTC
. TRBD1 TRBJ1-4 TRBV28 CASSPQGILNEKLFF TGTGCCAGCAGTCCACAGGGGATCCTTAATGAAAAACTGTTTTTT
. . TRBJ1-2 TRBV6-5 CASSSTSLNGYTF TGTGCCAGCAGTTCCACCTCTCTAAATGGCTACACCTTC
. TRBD1 TRBJ1-1 TRBV7-3 CASSPLQGVGTEAFF TGTGCCAGCAGCCCCTTGCAGGGGGTCGGCACTGAAGCTTTCTTT